The source of this T cell receptor beta chain is a study of cytomegalovirus exposure and HLA in healthy donors (dated by TCRdb to 2015 to 2018). General notes on the study: In an earlier analysis of approximately 500 of the donors, 250 to 350 Gb of sequence data and 90 million to 130 million unique TCR beta sequences from 150 million to 200 million T cells were reported. An early release covering 500 to 750 HLA-typed donors comprised approximately 290 gigabases of sequencing data and approximately 80 million unique TCR sequences. A later analysis re-analyzed previously published TCR beta repertoires from 550 to 700 donors and added high-resolution HLA genotyping to study TCR occurrence patterns. Across some 400 genotyped donors of the cohort, an average of approximately 200,000 unique TCR beta nucleotide sequences per donor were sequenced, and approximately 17% of those sequences were non-productive. The study profiled the T cell repertoires of under 850 subjects by immunosequencing and related them to cytomegalovirus serostatus. Both class I and class II loci were covered by HLA typing, at four-digit resolution. An earlier analysis of 587 of the donors used high-throughput TCR beta sequencing to judge whether each TCR beta V gene segment behaved as functional or pseudogenic. The genetic ancestry cluster associated with self-reported Caucasian donors included over 65% of the 300 to 400 genotyped donors. The study aimed to test whether cataloging public T cell receptors could reveal signatures of past pathogen exposure. The number of donors typed differed by locus, with about 629-630 for A, B, C, DRB1 and DQB1, approximately 500 for DQA1, about 610 for DPA1, and some 470 for DPB1. The study combined high-throughput TCR immunosequencing, statistical association of individual TCRs with disease status, and machine learning to predict cytomegalovirus infection status. Roughly five DR-DQ haplotypes were handled as single units for association and clustering because linkage in the cohort was strong. Along with the approximately 700-subject first cohort, a separate validation cohort of over 90 different subjects was used. All discovery cohort repertoires had been generated on a single sequencing platform. Rather than drawing on any new phenotypic data, the later analysis identified candidate immune exposures from TCR beta sequences and the way those sequences occurred across donors. In a later genetic analysis, genome-wide SNP genotypes for about three fifths of the roughly 670 donors were used, and that subset was treated as a discovery cohort. Donor age, sex, ethnicity and CMV serostatus were compiled alongside the repertoire data.

Library preparation employed the immunoSEQ multiplex PCR assay. For the multiplex PCR, a mixture combining 60 forward primers for TCR Vbeta segments and 13 reverse primers for TCR Jbeta segments was used. The CDR3 region of rearranged TCR beta genes was amplified from genomic DNA by a multiplex PCR assay. The Illumina HiSeq System was used to sequence the amplified TCR beta libraries as 87-base-pair reads. The study's own analysis went as follows. In a later analysis, some 80 million unique TCR beta chains were counted across the 500 to 850 repertoires, and roughly 11 million of these chains were shared by at least two donors. Raw reads were error-corrected and collapsed into unique sequences with a nearest-neighbor algorithm that merged closely related sequences to remove PCR and sequencing errors. Alignment of CDR3 sequences to IMGT reference sequences was used to assign V, D and J gene segments. For a sequence to be retained, a match of at least six nucleotides was required to both a V gene segment and a J gene segment. A rearrangement counted as productive if the CDR3 had no stop codons and remained in frame with V and J, and every other rearrangement counted as non-productive. Following IMGT convention, CDR3 was defined as the stretch from the second conserved V-encoded cysteine to the conserved J-encoded phenylalanine. Sequences without an unambiguous match to a single V gene segment were excluded from the earlier analysis of approximately 560 of the donors. An earlier analysis of some 610 of the donors called V segments functional above 56.7% productive rearrangements and segregating when the between-donor standard deviation exceeded 5%. A statistical classification framework was developed to diagnose cytomegalovirus status using the catalog of TCR beta chain sequences. A later analysis assigned V and J genes by comparing TCR nucleotide sequences with IMGT/GENE-DB human TR gene sequences. In a later analysis, CDR3 sequences and most-parsimonious VDJ recombination scenarios were assigned using the TCRdist pipeline. In a later analysis, each TCR beta chain was defined by its CDR3 amino acid sequence together with its V-gene family, and reads without a unique V-gene family were excluded. As a way to deal with suspected cross-contamination and a sequencing artifact, a later analysis dropped hundreds of nucleotide sequences that were highly shared and had low generation probability. A later analysis calculated a clonal expansion index for each public chain from normalized within-repertoire ranks of inferred template counts. In a later analysis, generation probabilities were computed with a VDJ recombination model fitted to out-of-frame rearrangements, and the resulting probabilities were checked against IGoR. In a later analysis, TCR-TCR, TCR-HLA and TCR-CMV co-occurrence was scored with hypergeometric tests, and a repertoire-size bias correction was applied to TCR pairs. To estimate false discovery rates, a later analysis permuted the HLA or CMV assignments 20 times. In a later analysis, co-occurring TCRs were grouped using DBSCAN, and TCRdist sequence similarity was added for clustering within HLA-allele-positive subsets. Repertoires with fewer than 30,000 or more than 120,000 public chains were left out of co-occurrence clustering, as were a few repertoires with anomalous nucleotide sharing. Drawn from immuneACCESS, this table holds only the in-frame rearrangements with V and J called that TCRdb kept. Clones are partly lost; checked studies trace under half to an unresolved V gene and leave the rest unexplained. That table is the source of V, J and clone size, and D and trimming were worked out from the DNA. The sample records 65,000 to 85,000 clones, around 72% of which are singletons. Of the sample, less than 15% falls within the top ten clones.

Findings and caveats that apply to the study as a whole: Broadly in line with IMGT annotations, most TCR beta V segments showed up in productive rearrangements about 90% or about 30% of the time in an earlier analysis of 450 to 750 of the donors. V-gene and J-gene trimming of TCR beta chains was associated with a missense DCLRE1C variant in a later genetic analysis, and the association was replicated in an independent cohort. In a later analysis, several top co-occurrence clusters were reported to appear linked to parvovirus B19, influenza, CMV and Epstein-Barr virus. Compared with equally common non-associated chains, HLA-associated TCR beta chains in a later analysis were more clonally expanded and had lower generation probabilities. Some IMGT-functional V segments, including TRBV6-2 and TRBV6-3, could not be told apart with the 87-base-pair reads, so those segments were excluded. The study listed 150 to 200 TCR beta chains as associated with cytomegalovirus. A cluster of highly shared sequence variants was judged likely to be a technical artifact of the sequencing pipeline. Linkage disequilibrium might explain the correlated functional status among segregating V segments, but an unknown experimental factor could not be excluded. Across donors, most TCR sequences were observed very rarely, whereas some public TCRs were present in many individuals. Strong co-occurrence of HLA alleles, especially DR and DQ, made assigning TCR associations to individual alleles difficult. Roughly uniform sequencing depth across donors was assumed in presence/absence analyses, although this assumption may not hold. In a later analysis, TCR association rates were found to vary across HLA loci, with the most associated TCRs seen for DRB1 alleles and the fewest for HLA-C alleles. Only TCR beta chains were sequenced in this cohort, and the absence of alpha or paired-chain data limited detectable features. The earlier analysis of 587 of the donors excluded roughly 16 rarely observed V segments, including chromosome 9 orphons, because counts were too low. A later genetic analysis reported fewer N-insertions in productive TCRs among donors in an Asian-associated ancestry cluster than the roughly 640-donor mean. In a later analysis, most CMV-associated TCR beta chains were found to appear HLA-restricted, with HLA associations seemingly driven largely by CMV exposure. It was suggested by the authors that the approach could potentially be generalized to other disease states and immunological phenotypes. A later analysis associated about 17,000 TCR beta sequences with specific HLA alleles at a false discovery rate of 0.05. HLA typing was unavailable for some donors at each locus, so association tests used only the typed subset. The only immune exposure information available for the cohort was CMV serostatus. In vitro tests confirmed that three of the cytomegalovirus-associated TCR beta chains recognize cytomegalovirus antigens. In both the original and validation cohorts, the classifier was reported to diagnose cytomegalovirus status with high specificity and sensitivity. A further reported finding was that TCR beta sequences accurately predicted the HLA-A and HLA-B alleles for most subjects in the first cohort.

V was cut back by 0 bases and J by 4 bases, leaving a gap of 9 bases between them. The CDR3 runs 14 residues from the cysteine to the phenylalanine. Just the 42-base CDR3 DNA is kept, in frame starting at base 1. The germline V gene supplies CDR1 LGHNA and CDR2 YNFKEQ. The cohort was made up of 500 to 800 healthy bone marrow donors. Cohort members were all nominally healthy when sampled, although unrecorded immune exposures were likely present. The donor tested CMV seropositive, placing the donor among the 289 seropositive members of the cohort. Every donor gave a peripheral blood sample, and the peripheral blood mononuclear cells from that sample were used for TCR beta sequencing. The Qiagen DNeasy Blood Extraction Kit was used to extract genomic DNA from the blood cell samples. Details on this clone: The antigen it recognizes is unknown. One base away there is no much larger clone; base qualities are not given.

The source is a male donor in good health and CMV-seropositive. The chain was built from TRBV4-2 and TRBJ1-2; D gene: possibly TRBD1, on 5 matching bases. The source material was PBMCs. DNA sequence: TGTGCCAGCAGCCAAGATAGGGGTGGCTATGGCTACACCTTC. Translated, it gives CASSQDRGGYGYTF.